Following are 10 T cell receptor beta chains from one sample sequenced in a study of shared clonotypes between healthy human individuals. Produced via immunoSEQ multiplex PCR; TCRdb's table is partial and in-frame only. The table includes 800,000 to 950,000 clones, 96% detected once. Selected positively for CCR7 and CD45RO-negative, naive CD8 cells excluded terminally differentiated effector memory CD45RA+ cells. Material: naive CD8+ T cells sorted from blood. These receptors came from a man aged 25 to 40 in good health.

The V and J genes are TRBV7-8 and TRBJ1-1; D might be TRBD1 (5 bases). Between the trimmed V and J ends, which lost 4 bases and 3 bases, there was a span of 12 bases. The germline CDR1 and CDR2 sequences are SGHVS and FQNEAQ. The CDR3 contains 14 residues. This CDR3 is CASSSVGGDTEAFF. CDR3 nucleotides: TGTGCCAGCAGCTCAGTCGGGGGGGACACTGAAGCTTTCTTT.

The chain's CDR3 is CASSRTSGSVRPQDTQYF. The CDR3 DNA reads TGTGCCAGCAGTCGGACTAGCGGGAGCGTTAGGCCCCAGGATACGCAGTATTTT. The chain couples TRBV28 to TRBJ2-3; 13 positions match TRBD2. V was pared by 5 bases and J by 6 bases, with 14 bases of the junction left unmatched. The germline CDR1 and CDR2 sequences are MDHEN and SYDVKM. This CDR3 region has 18 residues.

The genes are TRBV15 and TRBJ2-1, with 7 bases matching TRBD2. The junction had 8 bases not matched to a gene; V was cut back by 1 base and J by 5 bases. Germline loops: CDR1 LNHNV, CDR2 YYDKDF (reference sequence). The CDR3 is made up of 16 amino acids. The CDR3 sequence: CATSRVGGVSHNEQFF. The DNA of the CDR3 is TGTGCCACCAGCAGAGTTGGGGGGGTGTCACACAATGAGCAGTTCTTC. The entire variable domain, with the rest obtained from reference TRBV15 and TRBJ2-1, is as follows: DAMVIQNPRYQVTQFGKPVTLSCSQTLNHNVMYWYQQKSSQAPKLLFHYYDKDFNNEADTPDNFQSRRPNTSFCFLDIRSPGLGDTAMYLCATSRVGGVSHNEQFFGPGTRLTVL.

The V gene is TRBV7-8, the J gene TRBJ2-3; 8 bases are shared with TRBD1. CDR1 is SGHVS, CDR2 FQNEAQ, per germline. The CDR3 length is 14 residues. V dropped 1 base and J dropped 11; count of bases not matched to a gene: 8. The CDR3 here is CASSLGSGQGRQYF. The CDR3 nucleotides read TGTGCCAGCAGCTTAGGCTCTGGACAGGGCAGGCAGTATTTT.

This chain joins TRBV9 and TRBJ2-1; 7 bases line up with TRBD2. The CDR3 totals 15 residues. V dropped 3 bases and J dropped 7; count of bases not matched to a gene: 10. Germline CDR1 SGDLS, CDR2 YYNGEE. The CDR3 DNA reads as TGTGCCAGCAGCGCTGGAGCGGGACCTGGGAATGAGCAGTTCTTC. Translating it yields CASSAGAGPGNEQFF.

The rearrangement joins TRBV29-1 to TRBJ1-1; TRBD1 might be the D (5 bases). The CDR3 extends over 12 amino acids. Per the germline V gene, CDR1 is SQVTM and CDR2 is ANQGSEA. V lost 7 bases and J 4 bases, leaving 13 bases between the germline ends. CDR3 region: CSALSGVTEAFF. The DNA for the CDR3 is TGCAGCGCCCTTTCGGGGGTCACTGAAGCTTTCTTT.

This chain connects TRBV7-9 to TRBJ2-3; weak D call: TRBD1 (6 bases). There are 15 residues in the CDR3. CDR1 SEHNR and CDR2 FQNEAQ come from the germline V gene (reference sequence). Trimming removed 5 bases at V and 3 bases at J, with 15 bases between. In DNA, the CDR3 is TGTGCCAGCAGCCCTACAGGGTCTACGACAGATACGCAGTATTTT. Translating gives CASSPTGSTTDTQYF.

CDR3 in amino acids: CASRQGISSGNTIYF. In DNA form, the CDR3 reads TGTGCCAGCAGACAGGGGATTTCCTCTGGAAACACCATATATTTT. The J gene is TRBJ1-3, the V gene TRBV27; 7 nucleotides align to TRBD1. The J segment lost 0 bases and the V segment lost 6 bases, leaving 5 bases of the junction unmatched. Looked up from germline, CDR1 is MNHEY and CDR2 is SMNVEV (reference sequence). The CDR3 sequence is 15 residues long.

The chain uses TRBV14 and TRBJ2-3; no firm D call. The V end lost 4 bases, the J end lost 2 bases, and 10 bases lay between the germline ends. Per the germline V gene, CDR1 is SGHDN and CDR2 is FVKESK. The CDR3 has 14 residues. The CDR3 DNA reads as TGTGCCAGCAGCCGATTGACAACCACAGATACGCAGTATTTT. It codes for CASSRLTTTDTQYF.

V usage is TRBV29-1 and J usage is TRBJ2-7; 11 nucleotides line up with TRBD2. Germline V CDR1 and CDR2: SQVTM, ANQGSEA. The length of the CDR3 is 16 residues. V was clipped by 5 bases and J by 2 bases; unmatched bases: 11. CDR3 coding DNA: TGCAGCGTTTACGGCACCGGGACTAGCGGACCCTACGAGCAGTACTTC. It is translated as CSVYGTGTSGPYEQYF.